These 17 T cell receptor beta chains share one sample of origin, sequenced in a study of T cell responses to AZD1222 COVID-19 vaccine. Using immunoSEQ multiplex PCR, the repertoire was profiled, and TCRdb retains in-frame clones only, with some absent. The profile shows tens of thousands of clones, more than 80% of them singletons. The sequenced sample was peripheral blood, obtained 28 days after the second AZD1222 dose. The receptors come from an adult who received the AZD1222 COVID-19 vaccine.

J is TRBJ1-2 and V is TRBV2; no clear D gene. Per germline, CDR1 SNHLY and CDR2 FYNNEI. Trimming pared 4 bases from V and 8 bases from J, leaving 11 bases between. The CDR3 runs 12 residues. CDR3 loop: CASSAEVGGYTF. The CDR3 coding sequence is TGTGCCAGCAGTGCCGAGGTGGGGGGCTACACCTTC.

The V and J genes are TRBV19 and TRBJ1-1; no firm D call. The germline V gene encodes CDR1 LNHDA and CDR2 SQIVND (reference sequence). Between the trimmed V and J ends, which lost 4 bases and 8 bases, there was a span of 11 bases. This CDR3 is 12 amino acids long. CDR3 sequence reads: CASSRWTLEAFF. In DNA, the CDR3 is TGTGCCAGTAGTAGATGGACCCTCGAAGCTTTCTTT.

The chain recombines TRBV4-3 with TRBJ2-3; TRBD2 might be the D (6 bases). Trimming removed 1 base from V and 0 bases from J, with 17 bases in between. Germline V lookup: CDR1 LGHNA, CDR2 YSLEER. The CDR3 has 18 amino acids. Written as DNA, the CDR3 is TGCGCCAGCAGCCAAGGACGGGGGAGCCGCTTAAGCACAGATACGCAGTATTTT. Translation: CASSQGRGSRLSTDTQYF.

The gene calls are TRBV7-2 and TRBJ1-5, with TRBD1 as a possible D gene (5 bases). CDR1 is SGHTA and CDR2 is FQGNSA in the germline V gene. The CDR3 spans 13 residues. The V end lost 5 bases, the J end lost 5 bases, and 10 bases lay between the germline ends. The CDR3 region is CASSIDSDQPQHF. The CDR3, as DNA: TGTGCCAGCAGCATAGACAGTGATCAGCCCCAGCATTTT.

V usage is TRBV19 and J usage is TRBJ1-1, with a possible D match to TRBD1 (5 bases). The CDR3 totals 14 residues. Germline CDR1 reads LNHDA; CDR2 reads SQIVND (reference sequence). V dropped 3 bases and J dropped 4 bases, with 12 bases sitting between them. CDR3 sequence reads: CASSIQGISTEAFF. In DNA, the CDR3 is TGTGCCAGTAGTATCCAGGGAATCTCCACTGAAGCTTTCTTT.

The rearrangement joins TRBV6-5 to TRBJ2-1; 10 bases line up with TRBD2. The ends lost 4 bases at V and 4 bases at J; junction bases unmatched: 1. The CDR3 length is 14 residues. CDR1 and CDR2 (germline): MNHEY, SVGAGI. Here the CDR3 reads CASSLLAGYNEQFF. The CDR3 region has the DNA TGTGCCAGCAGTTTACTAGCGGGGTACAATGAGCAGTTCTTC.

This chain links TRBV18 with TRBJ2-1; D is unclear. CDR3 length: 12 residues. V was shortened by 3 bases and J by 8 bases, with 8 bases between the two germline ends. CDR1 is KGHSH, CDR2 LQKENI, per germline. The DNA for the CDR3 is TGTGCCAGCTCACCTTCCCCCCATGAGCAGTTCTTC. Translation gives CASSPSPHEQFF. Full variable domain (remainder filled in from reference TRBV18 and TRBJ2-1): NAGVMQNPRHLVRRRGQEARLRCSPMKGHSHVYWYRQLPEEGLKFMVYLQKENIIDESGMPKERFSAEFPKEGPSILRIQQVVRGDSAAYFCASSPSPHEQFFGPGTRLTVL.

This sequence joins TRBV10-3 and TRBJ1-2; D perhaps matches TRBD1 (6 bases). V was cut by 4 bases and J by 4 bases, with 7 bases left in between. Germline CDR1 ENHRY, CDR2 SYGVKD. The CDR3 length is 12 residues. Written as DNA, the CDR3 is TGTGCCATCAGTGCGGACAGCTATGGCTACACCTTC. It translates to CAISADSYGYTF.

The genes are TRBV23-1 and TRBJ1-1; 7 nucleotides line up with TRBD1. TRBV23-1 is filed as an ORF, its function uncertain. CDR3 length equals 19 residues. V shed 0 bases, J shed 0 bases, and the junction held 13 bases outside the gene matches. CDR3 DNA: TGCGCCAGCAGTCAATCAGGGCTATGGGACAGTCCCATGAACACTGAAGCTTTCTTT. Its translation: CASSQSGLWDSPMNTEAFF.

CDR3 sequence (DNA): TGCGCCAGCAGCTTGGCAGGGGACGGCTACACCTTC. This sequence encodes CASSLAGDGYTF. The V and J genes are TRBV5-1 and TRBJ1-2, with D maybe TRBD1 (6 bases). Germline V gives CDR1 SGHRS, CDR2 YFSETQ. The V end was cut by 0 bases, the J end by 8 bases, with 8 bases between. CDR3 length equals 12 residues.

The J gene is TRBJ1-3, the V gene TRBV18; D not certain. Trimming shortened V by 4 bases and J by 0 bases, and 4 bases separated the two germline ends. The CDR3 is 13 amino acids. Germline CDR1 and CDR2: KGHSH and LQKENI. CDR3 nucleotide sequence: TGTGCCAGCTCACTCGACTCTGGAAACACCATATATTTT. Protein product: CASSLDSGNTIYF. The full variable domain, rest sourced from reference TRBV18 and TRBJ1-3, is NAGVMQNPRHLVRRRGQEARLRCSPMKGHSHVYWYRQLPEEGLKFMVYLQKENIIDESGMPKERFSAEFPKEGPSILRIQQVVRGDSAAYFCASSLDSGNTIYFGEGSWLTVV.

The chain links TRBV6-5 to TRBJ1-3; no clear D gene. V was clipped by 2 bases and J by 0 bases, with 11 bases between them. Germline assignment: CDR1 MNHEY and CDR2 SVGAGI. This CDR3 has 16 amino acids. Here the CDR3 reads CASSYTTLRSGNTIYF. The CDR3, as DNA: TGTGCCAGCAGTTACACGACACTCCGCTCTGGAAACACCATATATTTT.

The genes are TRBV7-9 and TRBJ2-5; possible D gene TRBD1, 6 bases. Trimming removed 5 bases from V and 5 bases from J, with 18 bases in between. The CDR3 runs to 15 residues. Germline CDR1 SEHNR, CDR2 FQNEAQ (reference sequence). Here the CDR3 DNA reads TGTGCCAGCAGCCAAGGGGTGGGGGCCCGGGAGACCCAGTACTTC. This gives the protein CASSQGVGARETQYF.

This clone was seen a few times. This chain joins TRBV2 and TRBJ2-5, with D hard to call. The CDR3 runs 12 residues. Trimming cost V 4 bases and J 5 bases, with 8 bases left between them. Per germline, CDR1 SNHLY and CDR2 FYNNEI. CDR3: CASSGYRETQYF. The CDR3, as DNA: TGTGCCAGCAGTGGGTATCGCGAGACCCAGTACTTC.

The V call is TRBV3-1 (or the pseudogene TRBV3-2), the J call TRBJ1-1; the match to TRBD1 covers 8 bases. The CDR3 spans 14 residues. Germline V gene sequence: CDR1 LGHDT, CDR2 YNNKEL (reference sequence). J was trimmed by 5 bases and V by 5 bases; bases with no gene match: 7. The DNA of the CDR3 is TGTGCCAGCAGCTTTGACAGGGGTTGGACTGAAGCTTTCTTT. Protein: CASSFDRGWTEAFF.

Notes on this clone: This same CDR3 is encoded by further DNA sequences in the sample. J is TRBJ1-6 and V is TRBV6-5; a weak D match, TRBD1 (5 bases). Germline loops: CDR1 MNHEY, CDR2 SVGAGI. Trimming stripped 0 bases from V and 10 bases from J, with 13 bases between. This CDR3 is 15 amino acids long. This chain's CDR3 is CASSYSGRVGSPLHF. The CDR3 DNA sequence: TGTGCCAGCAGTTACTCTGGCAGGGTTGGATCACCCCTCCACTTT.

Worth noting for this clone: One end of the junction fails to match germline, which may point to a read error. This rearrangement joins TRBV6-5 to TRBJ2-7; 7 nucleotides line up with TRBD1. CDR3 length: 15 residues. Germline V gives CDR1 MNHEY, CDR2 SVGAGI. The CDR3 DNA reads TGTGCCAGCAGGTACTCCGGGACAGACTCCTACGAGCAGTACTTC. This encodes CASRYSGTDSYEQYF.